The 27 T cell receptor beta chains presented below share a single source sample, sequenced in a study of CD4+ T cells in melanoma. Clones were sequenced by immunoSEQ multiplex PCR, and TCRdb holds only the in-frame ones, with some missing. The sample lists a few thousand clones, 62% seen once, with under 30% in the top ten. The sequenced sample was cells from a culture (not recorded whether cultured in vitro). The receptors originated from a human donor with melanoma.

The chain is built from TRBV29-1 and TRBJ1-2, with TRBD1 identical over 10 bases. Per the germline V gene, CDR1 is SQVTM and CDR2 is ANQGSEA. The ends lost 7 bases at V and 0 bases at J; junction bases unmatched: 8. The CDR3 is 15 residues long. The CDR3 coding sequence is TGCAGCGCCGGACCGGGACAGGGGTCTAACTATGGCTACACCTTC. Translation gives CSAGPGQGSNYGYTF.

A word on this clone: Other DNA sequences in this sample translate to the same CDR3. In DNA form, the CDR3 reads TGTGCCAGCAGTTTGGGGCAGGCAGCCTACGAGCAGTACTTC. It codes for CASSLGQAAYEQYF. The chain combines TRBV6-5 with TRBJ2-7, with D perhaps matching TRBD1 (5 bases). CDR3 length: 14 amino acids. The ends were cut back, 4 bases at V and 2 bases at J, with 12 bases in the middle. Germline lookup yields CDR1 MNHEY and CDR2 SVGAGI.

The chain combines TRBV6-6 with TRBJ2-7; 7 bases align to TRBD1. The CDR3 is 13 residues long. After removal of 7 bases from V and 6 bases from J, the junction contained 9 bases not matched to a gene. Germline V lookup: CDR1 MNHNY, CDR2 SVGAGI (reference sequence). The CDR3 nucleotides read TGTGCCAGCACTCAACACCGGGACAGCGAGCAGTACTTC. Protein sequence: CASTQHRDSEQYF.

By sample share, this clone is medium-sized. V usage is TRBV5-1 and J usage is TRBJ2-1; 9 bases are a match to TRBD2. CDR1 and CDR2 (germline): SGHRS, YFSETQ. V lost 0 bases to trimming and J lost 4 bases; unmatched junction nucleotides: 11. The CDR3 extends over 18 amino acids. The CDR3 loop is CASSLGDIQRGDYNEQFF. CDR3 sequence (DNA): TGCGCCAGCAGCTTGGGAGACATCCAGCGGGGGGATTACAATGAGCAGTTCTTC.

This clone occurred a few times. The chain couples TRBV5-8 to TRBJ1-3, with D hard to call. The CDR3 loop spans 14 amino acids. CDR1 is SGHTS, CDR2 YDEGEE, per germline. Trimming removed 1 base from V and 2 bases from J, with 7 bases in between. The CDR3 here is CASSLTGPGNTIYF. The CDR3 DNA sequence: TGTGCCAGCAGCTTGACCGGGCCTGGAAACACCATATATTTT.

By share, this clone ranks as large. This chain joins TRBV6-1 and TRBJ1-5, with D possibly matching TRBD1 (5 bases). This CDR3 spans 14 amino acids. The germline V gene encodes CDR1 MNHNS and CDR2 SASEGT. V gave up 3 bases and J gave up 3 bases, with 9 bases separating them. CDR3 DNA: TGTGCCAGCAGTGATCGCAGGGACAATCAGCCCCAGCATTTT. This translates into CASSDRRDNQPQHF.

The chain combines TRBV10-3 with TRBJ2-1; the match to TRBD1 covers 10 bases. J lost 6 bases, V lost 7 bases, and 6 bases had no gene match. CDR1 is ENHRY, CDR2 SYGVKD, per germline. The length of the CDR3 is 14 residues. The CDR3 sequence: CAITGQGGGNEQFF. The CDR3 DNA is TGTGCCATCACTGGACAGGGGGGGGGCAATGAGCAGTTCTTC.

This clone is medium-sized in the sample. V gene TRBV2 combines with J gene TRBJ2-7; D might be TRBD1 (6 bases). The CDR3 has 13 amino acids. Deletions cut 4 bases from V and 2 bases from J, with 9 bases between. The germline CDR1 and CDR2 sequences are SNHLY and FYNNEI. The CDR3 DNA reads TGTGCCAGCAGTGTCCAGGGGCCCTACGAGCAGTACTTC. Amino acids: CASSVQGPYEQYF.

This CDR3 is CSASLNTEAFF. CDR3 nucleotides: TGCAGTGCTAGCCTCAACACTGAAGCTTTCTTT. The chain has TRBV20-1 and TRBJ1-1; D is uncertain. The V gene's germline CDR1 is DFQATT and CDR2 SNEGSKA (reference sequence). This CDR3 spans 11 amino acids. The ends were cut back, 3 bases at V and 2 bases at J, with 4 bases in the middle.

Relative to its sample, this clone is large. V is TRBV5-4 and J is TRBJ1-2; TRBD1 is a possible D gene (5 bases). V was clipped by 0 bases and J by 2 bases, with 11 bases between them. This CDR3 comprises 15 residues. CDR1 and CDR2 from the germline V gene are SGHNT and YYREEE (reference sequence). The CDR3 DNA sequence: TGTGCCAGCAGCTTGGGGCAGGGCAGGAACTATGGCTACACCTTC. As protein: CASSLGQGRNYGYTF.

The chain combines TRBV7-9 with TRBJ2-7; either TRBD1 or TRBD2 may supply D (6 bases each). The CDR3 loop spans 18 amino acids. The germline gives CDR1 SEHNR, CDR2 FQNEAQ (reference sequence). Trimming removed 4 bases at V and 2 bases at J, with 24 bases between. CDR3 loop: CASSSPGGQAQPAYEQYF. CDR3 coding DNA: TGTGCCAGCAGCTCGCCTGGGGGGCAGGCCCAGCCCGCCTACGAGCAGTACTTC. Full variable domain (remainder filled in from reference TRBV7-9 and TRBJ2-7): DTGVSQNPRHKITKRGQNVTFRCDPISEHNRLYWYRQTLGQGPEFLTYFQNEAQLEKSRLLSDRFSAERPKGSFSTLEIQRTEQGDSAMYLCASSSPGGQAQPAYEQYFGPGTRLTVT.

This chain links TRBV9 with TRBJ2-7, with D unresolved. V lost 4 bases, J lost 5 bases, and 10 bases lay in between. The CDR3 is 12 residues long. Per germline, CDR1 SGDLS and CDR2 YYNGEE. The CDR3 sequence: CASSLPGNEQYF. CDR3 DNA sequence: TGTGCCAGCAGCTTACCTGGGAACGAGCAGTACTTC.

On this clone itself: The sample carries other DNA sequences with the same CDR3. This rearrangement joins TRBV9 to TRBJ2-5; 8 bases match TRBD2. This CDR3 has 16 amino acids. CDR1 SGDLS and CDR2 YYNGEE come from the germline V gene. V dropped 0 bases and J dropped 1; count of bases not matched to a gene: 5. CDR3 sequence reads: CASSVGNGGGQETQYF. Written as DNA, the CDR3 is TGTGCCAGCAGCGTAGGGAACGGGGGGGGCCAAGAGACCCAGTACTTC.

This sequence joins TRBV7-9 and TRBJ2-1; 12 nucleotides match TRBD1. The CDR3 is made up of 15 amino acids. The germline V gene encodes CDR1 SEHNR and CDR2 FQNEAQ (reference sequence). V trimming: 5 bases; J trimming: 7 bases; junction bases outside the gene matches: 6. In DNA form, the CDR3 reads TGTGCCAGCAGCCTGGGACAGGGGGCAAGGAATGAGCAGTTCTTC. Translated: CASSLGQGARNEQFF. Together with reference TRBV7-9 and TRBJ2-1, the CDR3 gives the full variable domain: DTGVSQNPRHKITKRGQNVTFRCDPISEHNRLYWYRQTLGQGPEFLTYFQNEAQLEKSRLLSDRFSAERPKGSFSTLEIQRTEQGDSAMYLCASSLGQGARNEQFFGPGTRLTVL.

The chain has TRBV7-8 and TRBJ1-5; TRBD1 matches 9 bases. The germline V gene has CDR1 SGHVS and CDR2 FQNEAQ. Germline trimming cut 8 bases from V and 3 bases from J; bases unmatched to any gene: 8. The CDR3 has 15 residues. Written as DNA, the CDR3 is TGTGCCAGCGGAGGATTACAGGGGGCCAATCAGCCCCAGCATTTT. This sequence encodes CASGGLQGANQPQHF.

The rearrangement joins TRBV6-1 to TRBJ1-2; 8 bases agree with TRBD1. The CDR3 totals 13 residues. Germline CDR1 is MNHNS and CDR2 is SASEGT. Unmatched junction bases numbered 7, after V lost 5 bases and J lost 8 bases. The DNA for the CDR3 is TGTGCCAGCAGTACCTGGACAGGGAGCGGCTACACCTTC. Its translation is CASSTWTGSGYTF.

The V and J genes are TRBV4-1 and TRBJ1-1, with D tentatively TRBD1 (6 bases). Germline lookup yields CDR1 MGHRA and CDR2 YSYEKL. With 7 bases removed from V and 1 base from J, the gap between germline ends came to 10 bases. The CDR3 totals 13 residues. The CDR3 region is CASKTGKNTEAFF. The CDR3 DNA follows: TGCGCCAGCAAAACAGGGAAGAACACTGAAGCTTTCTTT.

This clone has only a few counts. V and J are TRBV7-8 and TRBJ2-3; D might be TRBD1 (6 bases). From germline, CDR1 is SGHVS and CDR2 FQNEAQ. The CDR3 length is 15 residues. Trimming shortened V by 5 bases and J by 0 bases, and 12 bases separated the two germline ends. Here the CDR3 reads CASSIGTTSTDTQYF. The CDR3 DNA reads TGTGCCAGCAGCATCGGGACAACTAGCACAGATACGCAGTATTTT. The variable domain in full, with the rest retrieved from reference TRBV7-8 and TRBJ2-3, is GAGVSQSPRYKVAKRGQDVALRCDPISGHVSLFWYQQALGQGPEFLTYFQNEAQLDKSGLPSDRFFAERPEGSVSTLKIQRTQQEDSAVYLCASSIGTTSTDTQYFGPGTRLTVL.

J is TRBJ2-2 and V is TRBV25-1; 7 bases fit TRBD1. Per germline, CDR1 MGHDK and CDR2 SYGVNS. With V trimmed by 3 bases and J by 2 bases, 6 bases remained unmatched. The CDR3 extends over 16 amino acids. The CDR3 loop reads CASSDRTGLNTGELFF. The CDR3 nucleotides read TGTGCCAGCAGTGATAGGACAGGCCTTAACACCGGGGAGCTGTTTTTT.

This chain uses TRBV27 with TRBJ2-7; D remains ambiguous. There are 14 residues in the CDR3. Germline V lookup: CDR1 MNHEY, CDR2 SMNVEV (reference sequence). Trimming pared 5 bases from V and 3 bases from J, leaving 14 bases between. CDR3 nucleotide sequence: TGTGCCAGCAGTCCCGGGCCCATACTCTACGAGCAGTACTTC. Translating it yields CASSPGPILYEQYF.

The CDR3 nucleotides are TGTGCCAGCAGTTTGGGACCCTCTCGATTGATAAGCTCCTACAATGAGCAGTTCTTC. Its translation is CASSLGPSRLISSYNEQFF. The V call is TRBV28, the J call TRBJ2-1; D tentatively fits TRBD1 or TRBD2 (5 bases each). Germline CDR1 MDHEN, CDR2 SYDVKM. V lost 3 bases to trimming and J lost 0 bases, with 21 bases between them. The CDR3 contains 19 residues. The whole variable domain, filled in from reference TRBV28 and TRBJ2-1, reads DVKVTQSSRYLVKRTGEKVFLECVQDMDHENMFWYRQDPGLGLRLIYFSYDVKMKEKGDIPEGYSVSREKKERFSLILESASTNQTSMYLCASSLGPSRLISSYNEQFFGPGTRLTVL.

This clone was seen a handful of times. V and J are TRBV7-9 and TRBJ2-1; 13 nucleotides agree with TRBD2. The germline V gene encodes CDR1 SEHNR and CDR2 FQNEAQ (reference sequence). Trimming cost V 5 bases and J 5 bases; bases outside gene matches: 6. CDR3 length equals 16 residues. The CDR3 bases are TGTGCCAGCAGCCCACCGGGACTAGCGGGAAACAATGAGCAGTTCTTC. It codes for CASSPPGLAGNNEQFF.

The table lists this clone with a count of one. The chain has TRBV4-1 and TRBJ2-7; 7 bases are a match to TRBD1. Germline V gene sequence: CDR1 MGHRA, CDR2 YSYEKL. The CDR3 extends over 16 amino acids. The trim removed 0 bases at V and 3 bases at J, leaving 8 bases unmatched. The CDR3 loop is CASSQDPGTDLYEQYF. The CDR3 nucleotides are TGCGCCAGCAGCCAAGATCCTGGGACAGATCTCTACGAGCAGTACTTC.

This sequence joins TRBV9 and TRBJ2-3; 9 bases line up with TRBD2. The trim removed 3 bases at V and 1 base at J, leaving 0 bases unmatched. This CDR3 spans 14 amino acids. Germline-derived CDR1 and CDR2 are SGDLS and YYNGEE. The CDR3 bases are TGTGCCAGCAGCGCTAGCGGGGGCACAGATACGCAGTATTTT. The encoded protein is CASSASGGTDTQYF.

The chain employs TRBV9 and TRBJ2-3, with D uncertain. V was trimmed by 1 base and J by 0 bases, leaving 12 bases between them. The CDR3 sequence is 16 residues long. Germline V CDR1 and CDR2: SGDLS, YYNGEE. DNA of the CDR3: TGTGCCAGCAGCGTATATCCAGCAGCTAGCACAGATACGCAGTATTTT. Its translation is CASSVYPAASTDTQYF. Full variable domain (outside the CDR3, taken from reference TRBV9 and TRBJ2-3): DSGVTQTPKHLITATGQRVTLRCSPRSGDLSVYWYQQSLDQGLQFLIQYYNGEERAKGNILERFSAQQFPDLHSELNLSSLELGDSALYFCASSVYPAASTDTQYFGPGTRLTVL.

This clone was recorded a few times. The chain has TRBV5-4 and TRBJ1-1, with a weak D call TRBD1 (6 bases). The V gene's germline CDR1 is SGHNT and CDR2 YYREEE (reference sequence). Trimming left V 0 bases short and J 5 bases short, with 11 bases between. The CDR3 is 14 residues long. This CDR3 reads CASSLDTGSTEAFF. CDR3 bases: TGTGCCAGCAGCTTGGATACAGGGTCAACTGAAGCTTTCTTT. Looking up the rest from reference TRBV5-4 and TRBJ1-1 gives the full variable domain: ETGVTQSPTHLIKTRGQQVTLRCSSQSGHNTVSWYQQALGQGPQFIFQYYREEENGRGNFPPRFSGLQFPNYSSELNVNALELDDSALYLCASSLDTGSTEAFFGQGTRLTVV.

The V gene is TRBV5-1, the J gene TRBJ1-5; 7 bases are a match to TRBD1. Germline V gene sequence: CDR1 SGHRS, CDR2 YFSETQ. J lost 0 bases, V lost 0 bases, and 3 bases had no gene match. The CDR3 spans 16 residues. This CDR3 is CASSLGDSYSNQPQHF. CDR3 sequence (DNA): TGCGCCAGCAGCTTGGGGGACAGTTATAGCAATCAGCCCCAGCATTTT.